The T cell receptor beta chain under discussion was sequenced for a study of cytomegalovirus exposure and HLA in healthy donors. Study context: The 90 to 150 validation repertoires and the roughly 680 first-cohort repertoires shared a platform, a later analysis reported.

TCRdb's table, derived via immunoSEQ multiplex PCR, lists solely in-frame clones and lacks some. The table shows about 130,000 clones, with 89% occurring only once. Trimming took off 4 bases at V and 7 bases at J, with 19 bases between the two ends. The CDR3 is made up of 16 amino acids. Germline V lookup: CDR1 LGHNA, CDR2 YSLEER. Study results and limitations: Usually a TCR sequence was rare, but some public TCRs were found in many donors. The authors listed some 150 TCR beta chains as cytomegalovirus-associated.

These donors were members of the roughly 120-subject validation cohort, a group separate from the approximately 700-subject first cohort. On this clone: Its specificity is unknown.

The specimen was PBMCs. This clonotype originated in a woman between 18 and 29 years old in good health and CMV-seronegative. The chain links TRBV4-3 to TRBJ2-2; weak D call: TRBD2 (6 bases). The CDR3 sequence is CASSLWVAELDGELFF. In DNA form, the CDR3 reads TGCGCCAGCAGCCTTTGGGTAGCGGAACTTGACGGGGAGCTGTTTTTT.